The 16 T cell receptor beta chains given below trace back to one sample, sequenced in a study of blood T cell repertoires in COVID-19. Generated by immunoSEQ multiplex PCR, the TCRdb table keeps only in-frame clones and is missing some. The sample lists tens of thousands of clones, about 87% occurring once. The sample consisted of peripheral blood. These TCRs come from a man in his fifties with active COVID-19.

This rearrangement joins TRBV7-9 to TRBJ2-3; weak D call: TRBD1 (6 bases). V was shortened by 6 bases and J by 6 bases, with 13 bases between the two germline ends. The CDR3 has 13 amino acids. Germline V gene data show CDR1 as SEHNR and CDR2 as FQNEAQ (reference sequence). CDR3 nucleotides: TGTGCCAGCAGGGACAGCAGGAGGGATACGCAGTATTTT. Amino acids: CASRDSRRDTQYF.

The rearrangement uses TRBV21-1 and TRBJ2-3; TRBD2, the table's D call, lacks a check against the DNA. TRBV21-1 is designated a pseudogene. This CDR3 is 13 amino acids long. The CDR3, as DNA: TGTGCCAGCAGCAACTGGCGGTCAGATACGCAGTATTTT. This gives the protein CASSNWRSDTQYF.

The chain carries TRBV19 and TRBJ1-1; D is unclear. CDR3 length: 13 amino acids. Germline assignment: CDR1 LNHDA and CDR2 SQIVND (reference sequence). CDR3 sequence: CATSKQLNTEAFF. The CDR3 DNA reads as TGTGCGACATCGAAGCAGTTGAACACTGAAGCTTTCTTT.

The chain links TRBV10-3 to TRBJ2-1; possible D gene TRBD1, 5 bases. The germline V and J ends were trimmed by 0 bases and 9 bases, with 15 bases remaining between them. In germline, CDR1 is ENHRY, CDR2 SYGVKD. The CDR3 sequence is 15 residues long. The CDR3 sequence: CAISESGRDTGEQFF. The DNA for the CDR3 is TGTGCCATCAGTGAGTCGGGCAGGGATACTGGTGAGCAGTTCTTC.

The rearrangement uses TRBV30 and TRBJ2-1; the D is unclear. The CDR3 length is 18 residues. Deletions cut 1 base from V and 4 bases from J, with 23 bases between. Germline loops: CDR1 GTSNPN, CDR2 SVGIG (reference sequence). The CDR3, as DNA: TGTGCCTGGAGTGCGCTCTATACGAGTCAAAGCGTTTACAATGAGCAGTTCTTC. Its protein product is CAWSALYTSQSVYNEQFF.

The V call is TRBV6-1, the J call TRBJ2-7; weak D call: TRBD1 (5 bases). The CDR3 covers 16 residues. Per germline, CDR1 MNHNS and CDR2 SASEGT. The V end lost 0 bases, the J end lost 1 base, and 13 bases lay between the germline ends. CDR3 protein: CASSEAYMGLSYEQYF. The CDR3 DNA sequence: TGTGCCAGCAGTGAAGCGTACATGGGGCTATCCTACGAGCAGTACTTC.

V usage is TRBV28 and J usage is TRBJ2-4, with 7 bases matching TRBD1. The CDR3 totals 14 residues. Unmatched junction bases numbered 5, after V lost 5 bases and J lost 4 bases. Germline-derived CDR1 and CDR2 are MDHEN and SYDVKM. CDR3 DNA sequence: TGTGCCAGCAGTCCGGGGACAGCTAAAAACATTCAGTACTTC. Protein product: CASSPGTAKNIQYF.

The chain is built from TRBV5-1 and TRBJ2-2, with 9 bases matching TRBD1. Looked up from germline, CDR1 is SGHRS and CDR2 is YFSETQ. The length of the CDR3 is 13 residues. Trimming cost V 10 bases and J 3 bases; bases outside gene matches: 4. The CDR3: CASWTGDTGELFF. For the CDR3, the DNA is TGCGCCTCTTGGACAGGGGACACCGGGGAGCTGTTTTTT.

V usage is TRBV6-6 and J usage is TRBJ1-5; D may be TRBD1 (6 bases). The CDR3 length is 13 residues. CDR1 is MNHNY and CDR2 is SVGAGI in the germline V gene (reference sequence). V shed 8 bases and J shed 7 bases, with 15 bases lying between them. CDR3 sequence reads: CASVGQHGQPQHF. As DNA, the CDR3 is TGTGCCAGCGTTGGACAGCACGGCCAGCCCCAGCATTTT.

The rearrangement links TRBV7-2 to TRBJ1-6; TRBD1 matches 12 bases. V lost 3 bases to trimming and J lost 8 bases; unmatched junction nucleotides: 5. CDR1 and CDR2 (germline): SGHTA, FQGNSA. The CDR3 runs to 16 residues. For the CDR3, the DNA is TGTGCCAGCAGCTTGAGGGACAGGGGGCATGATTCACCCCTCCACTTT. Translation: CASSLRDRGHDSPLHF.

V usage is TRBV5-1 and J usage is TRBJ2-2; possible D gene TRBD2, 6 bases. The ends were cut back, 9 bases at V and 3 bases at J, with 18 bases in the middle. The germline V gene has CDR1 SGHRS and CDR2 YFSETQ. The CDR3 extends over 15 amino acids. CDR3 sequence: CATKRGSGDTGELFF. Written as DNA, the CDR3 is TGCGCCACTAAGAGGGGTAGCGGAGACACCGGGGAGCTGTTTTTT.

The V gene is TRBV4-1, the J gene TRBJ2-3; 9 nucleotides line up with TRBD2. Trimming at V came to 3 bases and at J to 3 bases, leaving 13 bases not matched to a gene. The CDR3 has 18 residues. Germline V lookup: CDR1 MGHRA, CDR2 YSYEKL. CDR3 amino acids: CASSHPPGREGRTDTQYF. The CDR3 nucleotides are TGCGCCAGCAGCCATCCGCCGGGGCGGGAGGGCCGAACAGATACGCAGTATTTT.

This clone was recorded a few times. This chain links TRBV19 with TRBJ1-5, with D perhaps matching TRBD1 (6 bases). Germline assignment: CDR1 LNHDA and CDR2 SQIVND (reference sequence). CDR3 length equals 13 residues. V was cut by 3 bases and J by 6 bases, with 9 bases left in between. The CDR3 reads CASSITGPQPQHF. The CDR3 DNA reads TGTGCCAGTAGTATCACAGGGCCTCAGCCCCAGCATTTT.

V is TRBV12-5 and J is TRBJ2-7; the D is unclear. Trimming took off 7 bases at V and 0 bases at J, with 10 bases between the two ends. Germline assignment: CDR1 LGHNT and CDR2 FRNRAP. The CDR3 sequence is 13 residues long. CDR3 amino acids: CASAESLSYEQYF. The CDR3 DNA sequence: TGTGCTAGTGCCGAGTCCCTCTCCTACGAGCAGTACTTC. Complete variable domain (other parts from reference TRBV12-5 and TRBJ2-7): DARVTQTPRHKVTEMGQEVTMRCQPILGHNTVFWYRQTMMQGLELLAYFRNRAPLDDSGMPKDRFSAEMPDATLATLKIQPSEPRDSAVYFCASAESLSYEQYFGPGTRLTVT.

The genes are TRBV19 and TRBJ2-3, with 12 bases lining up with TRBD2. J gave up 8 bases and V 4 bases, and 7 bases lay outside the gene matches. Germline values: CDR1 LNHDA, CDR2 SQIVND (reference sequence). This CDR3 is 15 amino acids long. CDR3 loop: CASSNRLAGVGTQYF. For the CDR3, the DNA is TGTGCCAGTAGTAATCGACTAGCGGGAGTTGGTACGCAGTATTTT.

V and J are TRBV14 and TRBJ2-1; the D gene is possibly TRBD1 (5 bases). This CDR3 has 18 amino acids. V gave up 0 bases and J gave up 3 bases, with 18 bases separating them. Germline V gene data show CDR1 as SGHDN and CDR2 as FVKESK. The CDR3, as DNA: TGTGCCAGCAGCCAAGATCCTGGGCAGGGCCCAAACTACAATGAGCAGTTCTTC. As protein: CASSQDPGQGPNYNEQFF.